A selection of T cell receptor beta chains follows, all from one sample in a study of cytomegalovirus exposure and HLA in healthy donors. Some clones are missing from TCRdb's copy, which holds only in-frame ones; the method was immunoSEQ multiplex PCR. The sample includes about 140,000 clones, 75% to 90% of them seen just once. Sequencing used PBMCs. Source of these receptors: a female donor in good health and CMV-seronegative. CDR3s include the opening cysteine and the closing phenylalanine or tryptophan. The D gene is left open where the match is weak. Expanded clones are given a class, and other clones once, few, many or no size at all.

>-|TRBJ2-1|TRBV11-2|-
TGTGCCAGCAGCTTAGATTCAGGACAGACCGAGCAGTTCTTC
CASSLDSGQTEQFF
>-|TRBJ2-5|TRBV27|-
TGTGCCAGCAGTTTAAACCCAGGGCAAGGGGCAGAGACCCAGTACTTC
CASSLNPGQGAETQYF
>-|TRBJ2-7|TRBV7-2|-
TGTGCCAGCAGTTTGACTCCGACTATCTCCTACGAGCAGTACTTC
CASSLTPTISYEQYF
>TRBD1|TRBJ1-4|TRBV19|-
TGTGCCAGTAGTACCCGGGAGATGACAGGGTTCGCTAATGAAAAACTGTTTTTT
CASSTREMTGFANEKLFF
>TRBD2|TRBJ2-1|TRBV9|-
TGTGCCAGCAGCGTAGGGACTAGGAGGTTCCATGAGCAGTTCTTC
CASSVGTRRFHEQFF
>-|TRBJ1-1|TRBV30|-
TGTGCCTGGAGTCCCCGGCGGCCCACTGAAGCTTTCTTT
CAWSPRRPTEAFF
>-|TRBJ1-1|TRBV6-5|-
TGTGCCAGCAGTTACTCGAGACACCCGAACACTGAAGCTTTCTTT
CASSYSRHPNTEAFF
>TRBD1|TRBJ1-5|TRBV9|few
TGTGCCAGCAGCGGGGACAGTAATCAGCCCCAGCATTTT
CASSGDSNQPQHF
>-|TRBJ2-3|TRBV5-4|-
TGTGCCAGCAGCTTGGAAGGGGGAGATACGCAGTATTTT
CASSLEGGDTQYF
>TRBD1|TRBJ2-7|TRBV10-3|-
TGTGCCATCAGTTTCAGGACAGGGGCTGGGTACGAGCAGTACTTC
CAISFRTGAGYEQYF
>-|TRBJ2-5|TRBV19|-
TGTGCCAGTAGTATAGAGGCAGAGACCCAGTACTTC
CASSIEAETQYF
>-|TRBJ1-2|TRBV6-1|-
TGTGCCAGCAGTCCCCAGGGTATTGACGGCTACACCTTC
CASSPQGIDGYTF
>TRBD2|TRBJ2-2|TRBV7-3|once
TGTGCCAGCAGCCGAGCCCGGAGCGGGGGTACCGGGGAGCTGTTTTTT
CASSRARSGGTGELFF
>-|TRBJ2-7|TRBV2|-
TGTGCCAGCAAGGGAGCGGTCCCCTACGAGCAGTACTTC
CASKGAVPYEQYF
>-|TRBJ1-4|TRBV29-1|few
TGCAGCGTTGATCTCGGTAATGAAAAACTGTTTTTT
CSVDLGNEKLFF
>TRBD2|TRBJ2-1|TRBV6-1|-
TGTGCCAGCAGGACTAGCGGGACTCTTGGTGAGCAGTTCTTC
CASRTSGTLGEQFF
>TRBD2|TRBJ2-5|TRBV14|-
TGTGCCAGCAGCCAACGGACTAGCGGCCAAGAGACCCAGTACTTC
CASSQRTSGQETQYF
>-|TRBJ2-3|TRBV5-1|-
TGCGCCAGCAGGCGGGACTTCACAGATACGCAGTATTTT
CASRRDFTDTQYF
>-|TRBJ2-7|TRBV2|few
TGTGCCAGCAGTTTCGTAGTAAGCTCCTACGAGCAGTACTTC
CASSFVVSSYEQYF
>-|TRBJ1-1|TRBV5-4|-
TGTGCCAGCAGCCTGTTATCAGGGCGTGAAGCTTTCTTT
CASSLLSGREAFF
>-|TRBJ2-7|TRBV29-1|-
TGCAGCGTTGAGGGGACATCCTACGAGCAGTACTTC
CSVEGTSYEQYF
>-|TRBJ1-2|TRBV11-2|-
TGTGCCAGCAGCTTTTGGGGGGTTAACTATGGCTACACCTTC
CASSFWGVNYGYTF
>-|TRBJ1-2|TRBV7-2|-
TGTGCCAGCAGCTTACCGGACAGCTATGGCTACACCTTC
CASSLPDSYGYTF
>-|TRBJ1-1|TRBV7-8|few
TGTGCCAGCAGCTTACCCCCAGACGGGTCGAACACTGAAGCTTTCTTT
CASSLPPDGSNTEAFF
>-|TRBJ1-3|TRBV28|-
TGTGCCGTCGGACGGGAGGGATCTGGAAACACCATATATTTT
CAVGREGSGNTIYF
>TRBD1|TRBJ2-3|TRBV7-3|-
TGTGCCAGCAAAACGACCGGACAGGGGGGAGATACGCAGTATTTT
CASKTTGQGGDTQYF
>TRBD1|TRBJ2-1|TRBV28|once
TGTGCCAGCAGTTTCCCACAGGGGGCCAGTGAGCAGTTCTTC
CASSFPQGASEQFF
>-|TRBJ2-3|TRBV27|-
TGTGCCAGCAGTCCTGACACGAGCACAGATACGCAGTATTTT
CASSPDTSTDTQYF
>-|TRBJ1-5|TRBV28|-
TGTGCCAGCAGTTTTCCACAGGTGAATAGCAATCAGCCCCAGCATTTT
CASSFPQVNSNQPQHF
>TRBD1|TRBJ1-1|TRBV25-1|-
TGTGCCAGCAGTTCCCGGACAGGCTTGGGCACTGAAGCTTTCTTT
CASSSRTGLGTEAFF
>TRBD2|TRBJ2-5|TRBV4-1|-
TGCGCCAGCAGCCAAGTCGAGGCGAGCGGGAGTAGGCAAGAGACCCAGTACTTC
CASSQVEASGSRQETQYF
>-|TRBJ2-7|TRBV19|-
TGTGCCAGTAGTATAGGAGGGTACGAGCAGTACTTC
CASSIGGYEQYF
>TRBD1|TRBJ2-4|TRBV6-1|-
TGTGCCAGCAGTTGGGACAGGGGCGGAGAAAACATTCAGTACTTC
CASSWDRGGENIQYF
>-|TRBJ2-7|TRBV5-4|-
TGTGCCAGCAGCTTGGGACCCGACTGGCCCCCCTACGAGCAGTACTTC
CASSLGPDWPPYEQYF
>-|TRBJ2-1|TRBV19|-
TGTGCCAGTAGTAAGCAACTAGGGATTGAGGTTAATGAGCAGTTCTTC
CASSKQLGIEVNEQFF
>-|TRBJ2-7|TRBV29-1|-
TGCAGCGTTGAGGTCAGGAAAGACTACGAGCAGTACTTC
CSVEVRKDYEQYF
>TRBD1|TRBJ2-1|TRBV2|few
TGTGCCAGCAGGAGAAACTCAGGGGGTGAGCAGTTCTTC
CASRRNSGGEQFF
>-|TRBJ1-5|TRBV19|-
TGTGCCAGCTCGACAGGATGGGCTCAGCCCCAGCATTTT
CASSTGWAQPQHF
>-|TRBJ1-3|TRBV18|-
TGTGCCAGCTCGACACAGGGCACGAGCTCTGGAAACACCATATATTTT
CASSTQGTSSGNTIYF
>-|TRBJ1-3|TRBV10-1|once
TGCGCCAGCAGTAACTTGGGGGCCGGTGGAAACACCATATATTTT
CASSNLGAGGNTIYF
>-|TRBJ2-7|TRBV7-9|few
TGTGCCAGCAGCTTAGCTCAGGGGAGAGCTTCCTACGAGCAGTACTTC
CASSLAQGRASYEQYF
>TRBD1|TRBJ1-4|TRBV7-3|-
TGTGCCAGCAGCTTAACAAGGGGGCAGAATGAAAAACTGTTTTTT
CASSLTRGQNEKLFF
>TRBD1|TRBJ2-1|TRBV10-3|-
TGTGCCATCGACGACCTATCCAGGGGGCAGGTTGAGCAGTTCTTC
CAIDDLSRGQVEQFF
>TRBD1|TRBJ2-1|TRBV6-6|once
TGTGCCAGCAGTATGCGGGACAGGGGGAATGAGCAGTTCTTC
CASSMRDRGNEQFF
>-|TRBJ1-1|TRBV10-2|-
TGCGCCAGTTTGGACAGACTGAACACTGAAGCTTTCTTT
CASLDRLNTEAFF
>TRBD2|TRBJ2-7|TRBV4-1|-
TGCGCCAGCAGCCAAGTCTTAGCGGGGAACTACGAGCAGTACTTC
CASSQVLAGNYEQYF
>-|TRBJ1-1|TRBV2|-
TGTGCCAGCAGTGAGCGGGGGGGAGGCCTGAACACTGAAGCTTTCTTT
CASSERGGGLNTEAFF
>-|TRBJ1-1|TRBV7-9|-
TGTGCCAGCACTCTGGGCCGGGGGGGGATCACTGAAGCTTTCTTT
CASTLGRGGITEAFF
>-|TRBJ1-1|TRBV14|-
TGTGCCAGCAGCTTCACGCCGGGGATGAACACTGAAGCTTTCTTT
CASSFTPGMNTEAFF
>TRBD1|TRBJ1-5|TRBV10-2|-
TGCGCCAGCAGTGCTGGGACAGGGGGAGGTCAGCCCCAGCATTTT
CASSAGTGGGQPQHF
>TRBD1|TRBJ1-3|TRBV6-5|-
TGTGCCAGCAGAAGGGACAGGGTGAACACCATATATTTT
CASRRDRVNTIYF
>TRBD1|TRBJ2-3|TRBV6-1|-
TGTGCCAGCAACCCGGACAGGGATGCAGATACGCAGTATTTT
CASNPDRDADTQYF
>TRBD2|TRBJ2-7|TRBV13|-
TGTGCCAGCAGTCATACAACTAGCGGGAGATACGAGCAGTACTTC
CASSHTTSGRYEQYF
>TRBD1|TRBJ2-7|TRBV28|once
TGTGCCGGGGGGACAGGGTATTGGCAGTACTTC
CAGGTGYWQYF
>TRBD1|TRBJ1-5|TRBV4-1|few
TGCGCCAGCAGCCAAGATGGGGGCAGGGGGGACCAGCCCCAGCATTTT
CASSQDGGRGDQPQHF
>TRBD2|TRBJ2-1|TRBV29-1|-
TGCAGCGAATCCGGGACTAGCGGCTACAATGAGCAGTTCTTC
CSESGTSGYNEQFF
>-|TRBJ1-5|TRBV6-5|few
TGTGCCAGTAAGACAGGAAATCAGCCCCAGCATTTT
CASKTGNQPQHF
>-|TRBJ2-1|TRBV7-9|-
TGTGCCAGCAGCTCCCTTAGCGATGAGCAGTTCTTC
CASSSLSDEQFF
>-|TRBJ1-5|TRBV23-1|-
TGCGCCAGCAGTCTCCGGGGTAACAATCAGCCCCAGCATTTT
CASSLRGNNQPQHF
>-|TRBJ2-7|TRBV7-9|-
TGTGCCAGCAGCTTAGCGACCCTACATACAGGGCCCAGCTCCTACGAGCAGTACTTC
CASSLATLHTGPSSYEQYF